Shown below are 11 T cell receptor beta chains from a single sample sequenced in a study of CD8 T cells in ankylosing spondylitis. General study points: For ankylosing spondylitis blood, a TCR beta motif of 7 to 9 highly homologous variants appeared characteristic.

One entry per CDR3 protein results from TCRdb running MiXCR on the 5' RACE reads. The sample has about 440,000 distinct CDR3 sequences, under 20% seen once. The antigens for these receptors are not known. Source material: blood, either unsorted or a sorted T cell fraction (not recorded which). Source of these receptors: a male donor with ankylosing spondylitis.

The chain recombines TRBV12-3 or TRBV12-4 with TRBJ2-7; D may correspond to TRBD1 or TRBD2 (5 bases each). Trimming left V 3 bases short and J 6 bases short, with 15 bases between. The length of the CDR3 is 14 residues. CDR3 amino acids: CASSLSIWDREQYF. The CDR3 DNA reads as TGTGCCAGCAGTTTGTCCATTTGGGACCGCGAGCAGTACTTC.

The chain is built from TRBV20-1 and TRBJ2-1; TRBD2 agrees at 8 bases. The CDR3 length is 15 residues. V dropped 6 bases and J dropped 8; count of bases not matched to a gene: 15. CDR1 is DFQATT, CDR2 SNEGSKA, per germline (reference sequence). The CDR3 coding sequence is TGCAGTGCGTTGGACGGTCGGACTAGCTCGTATGAGCAGTTCTTC. Residues: CSALDGRTSSYEQFF.

This clonotype has only a few counts. V and J are TRBV12-3 or TRBV12-4 and TRBJ2-1; D is uncertain. The CDR3 sequence is 13 residues long. The V end lost 6 bases, the J end lost 9 bases, and 15 bases lay between the germline ends. In nucleotides, the CDR3 is TGTGCCAGCAGGGGTCTGAGATTAGCTGAGCAGTTCTTC. It is translated as CASRGLRLAEQFF.

The chain uses TRBV15 and TRBJ2-5; D gene ambiguous. The V end lost 8 bases, the J end lost 5 bases, and 9 bases lay between the germline ends. The CDR3 loop spans 11 amino acids. Germline loops: CDR1 LNHNV, CDR2 YYDKDF (reference sequence). CDR3 sequence reads: CATANPETQYF. The DNA for the CDR3 is TGTGCCACCGCCAACCCGGAGACCCAGTACTTC.

This clonotype showed up just a few times. The chain uses TRBV5-8 and TRBJ2-1; no clear D gene. From germline, CDR1 is SGHTS and CDR2 YDEGEE. Deletions cut 3 bases from V and 3 bases from J, with 16 bases between. There are 16 residues in the CDR3. The CDR3 DNA sequence: TGTGCCAGCAGCTCGCGACTCCTTCTTCGCTACAATGAGCAGTTCTTC. It encodes CASSSRLLLRYNEQFF.

The rearrangement uses TRBV3-1 and TRBJ2-1, with D perhaps matching TRBD2 (6 bases). The V and J ends lost 4 bases and 5 bases respectively, with 18 bases between them. Germline CDR1 reads LGHDT; CDR2 reads YNNKEL (reference sequence). CDR3 length: 16 amino acids. The CDR3 DNA sequence: TGTGCCAGCAGCCGCCCGGGGACTCTGGGAGACAATGAGCAGTTCTTC. Its translation is CASSRPGTLGDNEQFF.

Comments on this clonotype: This CDR3 is missing its conserved last phenylalanine or tryptophan, likely due to a read error. The CDR3 loop is CASSLRPGPGGTDTQYV. The CDR3 bases are TGTGCCAGCAGCCTAAGGCCGGGGCCCGGGGGCACAGATACGCAGTATGTT. The V and J genes are TRBV7-2 and TRBJ2-3; D possibly uses TRBD1 or TRBD2 (5 bases each). CDR1 SGHTA and CDR2 FQGNSA come from the germline V gene. The germline V and J ends were trimmed by 5 bases and 1 base, with 19 bases remaining between them. This CDR3 spans 17 amino acids.

The V call is TRBV4-3, the J call TRBJ2-3, with 7 bases that match TRBD1. CDR3 length equals 16 residues. V was clipped by 0 bases and J by 4 bases; unmatched bases: 7. The germline V gene encodes CDR1 LGHNA and CDR2 YSLEER. The CDR3: CASSQDLRGWSDTQYF. For the CDR3, the DNA is TGCGCCAGCAGCCAAGATCTCAGGGGGTGGTCAGATACGCAGTATTTT.

The chain uses TRBV5-6 and TRBJ2-5; D call uncertain. Trimming left V 1 base short and J 5 bases short, with 6 bases between. This CDR3 is 12 amino acids long. Looked up from germline, CDR1 is SGHDT and CDR2 is YYEEEE. The CDR3 sequence: CASSLWVETQYF. Here the CDR3 DNA reads TGTGCCAGCAGCTTGTGGGTGGAGACCCAGTACTTC.

A few counts support this clonotype. J is TRBJ2-2 and V is TRBV2; 8 bases are shared with TRBD2. The CDR3 is 15 amino acids. Trimming removed 4 bases from V and 7 bases from J; junction bases left unmatched: 8. CDR1 and CDR2 (germline): SNHLY, FYNNEI. Here the CDR3 reads CASSGRLAGGGELFF. In DNA, the CDR3 is TGTGCCAGCAGTGGCCGTCTAGCGGGCGGCGGGGAGCTGTTTTTT.

The rearrangement joins TRBV10-3 to TRBJ1-2; TRBD1 aligns across 7 bases. This CDR3 has 14 amino acids. Germline values: CDR1 ENHRY, CDR2 SYGVKD. Trimming at V came to 6 bases and at J to 4 bases, leaving 8 bases not matched to a gene. CDR3 sequence (DNA): TGTGCCATCAGCGGACAGGCAATACTCTATGGCTACACCTTC. The encoded protein is CAISGQAILYGYTF.